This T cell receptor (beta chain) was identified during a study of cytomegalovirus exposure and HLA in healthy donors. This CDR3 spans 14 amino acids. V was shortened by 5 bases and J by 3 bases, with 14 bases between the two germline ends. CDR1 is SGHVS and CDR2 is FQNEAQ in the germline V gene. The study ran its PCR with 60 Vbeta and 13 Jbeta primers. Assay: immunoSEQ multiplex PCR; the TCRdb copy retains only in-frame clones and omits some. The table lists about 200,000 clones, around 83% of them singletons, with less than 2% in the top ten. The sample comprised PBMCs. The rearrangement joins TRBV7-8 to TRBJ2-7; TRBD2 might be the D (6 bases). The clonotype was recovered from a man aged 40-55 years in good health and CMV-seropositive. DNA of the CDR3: TGTGCCAGCAGCGTGCTAGCGAGTAGCTACGAGCAGTACTTC. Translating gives CASSVLASSYEQYF. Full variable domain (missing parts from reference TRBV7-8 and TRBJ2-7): GAGVSQSPRYKVAKRGQDVALRCDPISGHVSLFWYQQALGQGPEFLTYFQNEAQLDKSGLPSDRFFAERPEGSVSTLKIQRTQQEDSAVYLCASSVLASSYEQYFGPGTRLTVT.